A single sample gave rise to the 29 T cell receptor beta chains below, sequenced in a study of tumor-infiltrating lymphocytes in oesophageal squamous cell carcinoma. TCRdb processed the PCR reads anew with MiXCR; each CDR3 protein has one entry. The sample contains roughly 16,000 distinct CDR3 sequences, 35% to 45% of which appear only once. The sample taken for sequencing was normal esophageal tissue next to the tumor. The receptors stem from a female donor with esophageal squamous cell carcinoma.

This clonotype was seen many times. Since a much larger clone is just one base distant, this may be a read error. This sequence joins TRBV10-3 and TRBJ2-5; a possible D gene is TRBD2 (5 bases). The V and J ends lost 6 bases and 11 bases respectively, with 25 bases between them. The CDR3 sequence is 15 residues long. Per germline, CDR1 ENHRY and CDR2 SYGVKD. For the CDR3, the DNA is TGTGCCATCAGGGACTCCGCCGTTACCTACAATGAGCAGTACTTC. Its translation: CAIRDSAVTYNEQYF.

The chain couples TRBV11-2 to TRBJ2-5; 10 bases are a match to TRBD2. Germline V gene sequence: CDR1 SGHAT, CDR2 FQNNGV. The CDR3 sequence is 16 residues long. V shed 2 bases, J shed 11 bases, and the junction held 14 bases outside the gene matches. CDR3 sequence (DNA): TGTGCCAGCAGCTTAATCCCCGCTAGCGGGAGAAATGAGCAGTACTTC. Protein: CASSLIPASGRNEQYF.

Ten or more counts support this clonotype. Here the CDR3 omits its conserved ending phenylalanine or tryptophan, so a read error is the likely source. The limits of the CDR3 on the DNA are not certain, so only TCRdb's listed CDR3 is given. The CDR3 reads CASVSPRDRGAGGYTFGS. The chain carries TRBV5-5 and TRBJ2-7; the table's D call TRBD1 went unverified against the DNA. The CDR3 spans 18 amino acids, including both terminal residues. Per the germline V gene, CDR1 is SGHKS and CDR2 is YYEKEE (reference sequence).

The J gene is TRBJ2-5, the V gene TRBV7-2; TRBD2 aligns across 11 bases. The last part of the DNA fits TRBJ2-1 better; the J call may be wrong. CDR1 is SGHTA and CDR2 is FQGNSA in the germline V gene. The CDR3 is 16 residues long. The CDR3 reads CASSLASGRDYNEQFF. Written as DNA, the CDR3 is TGTGCCAGCAGCTTAGCTAGCGGGAGGGACTACAATGAGCAGTTCTTC.

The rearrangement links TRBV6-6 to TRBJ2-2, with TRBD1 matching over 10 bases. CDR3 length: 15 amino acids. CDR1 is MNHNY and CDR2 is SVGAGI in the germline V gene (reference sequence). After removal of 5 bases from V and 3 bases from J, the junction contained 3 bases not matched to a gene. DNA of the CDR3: TGTGCCAGCAGTGGGGGGACAGGGGACACCGGGGAGCTGTTTTTT. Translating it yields CASSGGTGDTGELFF.

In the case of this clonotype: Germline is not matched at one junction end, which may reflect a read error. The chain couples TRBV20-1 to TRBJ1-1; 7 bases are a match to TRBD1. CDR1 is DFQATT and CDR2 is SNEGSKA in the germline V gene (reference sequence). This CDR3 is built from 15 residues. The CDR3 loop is CSASGLGQAYNEQYF. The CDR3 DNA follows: TGCAGTGCGTCGGGTCTAGGACAGGCCTACAATGAGCAGTACTTT.

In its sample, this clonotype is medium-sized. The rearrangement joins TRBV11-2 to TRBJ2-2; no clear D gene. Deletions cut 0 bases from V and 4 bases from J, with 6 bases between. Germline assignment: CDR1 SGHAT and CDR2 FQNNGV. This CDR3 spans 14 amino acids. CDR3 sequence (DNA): TGTGCCAGCAGCTTAGAAATTAGCACCGGGGAGCTGTTTTTT. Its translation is CASSLEISTGELFF.

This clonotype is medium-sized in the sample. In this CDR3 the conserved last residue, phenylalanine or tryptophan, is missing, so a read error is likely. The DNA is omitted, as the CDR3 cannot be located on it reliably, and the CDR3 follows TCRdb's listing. The CDR3 here is CASSLDGQ. The J gene is TRBJ2-6, the V gene TRBV7-8; the table's D call, TRBD1, was not checked against the DNA. The CDR3 length equals 8 residues, ends included. Germline values: CDR1 SGHVS, CDR2 FQNEAQ.

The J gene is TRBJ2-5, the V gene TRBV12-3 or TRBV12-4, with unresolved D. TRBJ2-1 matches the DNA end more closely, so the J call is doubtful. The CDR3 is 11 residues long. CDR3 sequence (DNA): TGTGCCAGCAGTTTGGAGTGGGAGCAGTTCTTC. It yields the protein CASSLEWEQFF.

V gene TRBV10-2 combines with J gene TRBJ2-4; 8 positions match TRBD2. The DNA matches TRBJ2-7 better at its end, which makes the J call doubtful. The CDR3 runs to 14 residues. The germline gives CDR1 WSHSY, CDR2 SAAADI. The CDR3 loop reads CASSDIGGDDEQYF. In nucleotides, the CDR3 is TGCGCCAGCAGTGATATCGGGGGGGACGACGAGCAGTACTTC.

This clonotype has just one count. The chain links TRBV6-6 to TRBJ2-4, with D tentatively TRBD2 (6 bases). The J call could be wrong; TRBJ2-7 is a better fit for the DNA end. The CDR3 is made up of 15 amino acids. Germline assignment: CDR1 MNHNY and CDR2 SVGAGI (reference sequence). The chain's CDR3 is CARGGARRVDYEQYF. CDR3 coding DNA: TGTGCCAGGGGGGGTGCGAGACGTGTTGACTACGAGCAGTACTTC.

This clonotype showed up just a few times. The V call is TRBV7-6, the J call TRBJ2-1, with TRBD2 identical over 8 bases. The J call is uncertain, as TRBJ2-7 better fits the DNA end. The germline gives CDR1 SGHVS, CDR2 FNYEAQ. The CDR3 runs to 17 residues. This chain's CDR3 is CASSLARSGSPTYEQYF. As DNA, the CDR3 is TGTGCCAGCAGCTTAGCTCGAAGCGGGAGCCCCACCTACGAGCAGTACTTC.

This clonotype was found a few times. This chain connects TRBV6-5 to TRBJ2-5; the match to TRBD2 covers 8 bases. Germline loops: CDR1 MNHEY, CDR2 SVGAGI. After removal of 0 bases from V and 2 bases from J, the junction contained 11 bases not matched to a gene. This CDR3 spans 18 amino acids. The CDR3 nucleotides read TGTGCCAGCAGTTACTCTTCCGAGGCTAGCGGGCCGCAAGAGACCCAGTACTTC. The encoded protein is CASSYSSEASGPQETQYF.

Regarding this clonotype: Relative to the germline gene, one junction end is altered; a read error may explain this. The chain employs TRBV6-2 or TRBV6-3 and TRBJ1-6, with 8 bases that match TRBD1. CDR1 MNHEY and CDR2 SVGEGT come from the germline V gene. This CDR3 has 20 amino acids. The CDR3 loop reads CASSGQGALSLSSYNSPLHF. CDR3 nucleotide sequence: TGTGCCAGCAGCGGACAGGGCGCTCTATCTCTCAGCTCCTATAATTCACCCCTCCACTTC.

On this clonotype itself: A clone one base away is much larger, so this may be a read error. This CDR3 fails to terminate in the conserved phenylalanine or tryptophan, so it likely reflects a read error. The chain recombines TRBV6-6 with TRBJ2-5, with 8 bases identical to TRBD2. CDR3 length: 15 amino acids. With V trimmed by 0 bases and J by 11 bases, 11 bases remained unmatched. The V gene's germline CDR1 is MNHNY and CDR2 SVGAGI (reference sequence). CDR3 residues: CASSYSLAGGNEQYL. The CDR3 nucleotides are TGTGCCAGCAGTTACTCGCTGGCGGGAGGCAATGAGCAGTACTTA.

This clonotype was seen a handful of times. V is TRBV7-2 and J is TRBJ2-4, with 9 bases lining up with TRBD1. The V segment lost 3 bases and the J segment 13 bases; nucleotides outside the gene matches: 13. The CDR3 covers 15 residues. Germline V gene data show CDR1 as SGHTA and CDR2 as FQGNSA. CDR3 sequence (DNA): TGTGCCAGCAGCTTGGGACAGGGTTCCTACAATGAGCAGTACTTC. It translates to CASSLGQGSYNEQYF.

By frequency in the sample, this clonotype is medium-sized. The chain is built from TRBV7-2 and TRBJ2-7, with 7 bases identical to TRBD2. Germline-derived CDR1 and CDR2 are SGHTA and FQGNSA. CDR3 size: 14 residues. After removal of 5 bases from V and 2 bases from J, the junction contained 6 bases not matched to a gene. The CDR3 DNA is TGTGCCAGCAGCCCTAGCGGCTCCCCCTACGAGCAGTACTTC. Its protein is CASSPSGSPYEQYF.

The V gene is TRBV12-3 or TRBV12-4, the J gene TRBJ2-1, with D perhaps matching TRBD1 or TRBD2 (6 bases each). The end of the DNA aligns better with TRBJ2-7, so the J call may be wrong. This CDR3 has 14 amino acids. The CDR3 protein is CASSDRDGGNEQYF. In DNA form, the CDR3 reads TGTGCCAGCAGTGACCGGGACGGGGGCAATGAGCAGTACTTC.

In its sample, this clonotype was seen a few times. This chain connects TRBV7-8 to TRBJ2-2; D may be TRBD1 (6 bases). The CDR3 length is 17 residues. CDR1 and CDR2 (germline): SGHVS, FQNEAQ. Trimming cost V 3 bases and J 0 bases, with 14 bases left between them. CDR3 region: CASSLSGQSTNTGELFF. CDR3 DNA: TGTGCCAGCAGCTTGTCCGGACAGAGTACGAACACCGGGGAGCTGTTTTTT.

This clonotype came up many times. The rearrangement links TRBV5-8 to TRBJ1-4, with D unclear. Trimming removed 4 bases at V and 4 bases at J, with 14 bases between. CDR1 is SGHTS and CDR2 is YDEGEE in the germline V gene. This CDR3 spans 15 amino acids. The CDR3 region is CASSVGRWDNEKLFF. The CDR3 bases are TGTGCCAGCAGCGTTGGACGATGGGATAATGAAAAACTGTTTTTT. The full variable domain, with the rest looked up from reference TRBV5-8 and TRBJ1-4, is EAGVTQSPTHLIKTRGQQATLRCSPISGHTSVYWYQQALGLGLQFLLWYDEGEERNRGNFPPRFSGRQFPNYSSELNVNALELEDSALYLCASSVGRWDNEKLFFGSGTQLSVL.

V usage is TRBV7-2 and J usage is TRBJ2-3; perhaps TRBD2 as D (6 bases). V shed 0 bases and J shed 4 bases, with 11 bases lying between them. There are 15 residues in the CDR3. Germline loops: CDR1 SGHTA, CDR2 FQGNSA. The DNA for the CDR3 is TGTGCCAGCAGCTTAGCCGGGAGTCGGGCAGATACGCAGTATTTT. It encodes CASSLAGSRADTQYF.

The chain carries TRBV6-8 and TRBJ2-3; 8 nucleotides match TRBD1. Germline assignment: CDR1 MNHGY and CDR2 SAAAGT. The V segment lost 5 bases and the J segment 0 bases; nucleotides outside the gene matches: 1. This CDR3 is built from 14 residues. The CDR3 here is CASSRTGSTDTQYF. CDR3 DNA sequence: TGTGCCAGCAGTCGGACAGGGAGCACAGATACGCAGTATTTT.

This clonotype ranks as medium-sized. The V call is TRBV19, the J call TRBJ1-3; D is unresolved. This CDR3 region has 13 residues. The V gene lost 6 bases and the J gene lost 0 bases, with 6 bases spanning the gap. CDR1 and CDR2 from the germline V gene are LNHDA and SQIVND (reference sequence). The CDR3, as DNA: TGTGCCAGTAGCGGAGACTCTGGAAACACCATATATTTT. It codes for CASSGDSGNTIYF. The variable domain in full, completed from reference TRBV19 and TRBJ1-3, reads DGGITQSPKYLFRKEGQNVTLSCEQNLNHDAMYWYRQDPGQGLRLIYYSQIVNDFQKGDIAEGYSVSREKKESFPLTVTSAQKNPTAFYLCASSGDSGNTIYFGEGSWLTVV.

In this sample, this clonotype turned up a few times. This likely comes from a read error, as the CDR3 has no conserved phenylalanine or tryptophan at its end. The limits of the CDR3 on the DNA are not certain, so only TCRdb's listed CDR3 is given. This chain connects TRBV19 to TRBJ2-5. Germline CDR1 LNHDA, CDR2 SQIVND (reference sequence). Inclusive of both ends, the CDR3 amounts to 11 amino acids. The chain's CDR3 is CASGRGYTFGS.

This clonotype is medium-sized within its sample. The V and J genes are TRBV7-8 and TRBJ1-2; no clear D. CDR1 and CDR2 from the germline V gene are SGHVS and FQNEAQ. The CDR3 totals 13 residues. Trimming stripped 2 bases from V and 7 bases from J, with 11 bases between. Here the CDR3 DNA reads TGTGCCAGCAGCTTATGGCGGGAAAGTGGCTACACCTTC. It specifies CASSLWRESGYTF.

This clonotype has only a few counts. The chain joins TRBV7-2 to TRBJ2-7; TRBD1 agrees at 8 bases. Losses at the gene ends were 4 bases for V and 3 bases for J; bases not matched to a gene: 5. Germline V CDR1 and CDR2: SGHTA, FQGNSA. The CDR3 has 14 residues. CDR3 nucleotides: TGTGCCAGCAGCTACGGACAGGGTTTCTACGAGCAGTACTTC. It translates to CASSYGQGFYEQYF. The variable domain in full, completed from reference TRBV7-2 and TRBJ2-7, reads GAGVSQSPSNKVTEKGKDVELRCDPISGHTALYWYRQSLGQGLEFLIYFQGNSAPDKSGLPSDRFSAERTGGSVSTLTIQRTQQEDSAVYLCASSYGQGFYEQYFGPGTRLTVT.

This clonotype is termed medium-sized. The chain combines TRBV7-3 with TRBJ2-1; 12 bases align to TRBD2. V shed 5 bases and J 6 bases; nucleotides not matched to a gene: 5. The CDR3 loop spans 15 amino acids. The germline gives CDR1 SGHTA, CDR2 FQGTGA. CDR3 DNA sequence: TGTGCCAGCAGCGAGACTAGCGGGGGTTTCAATGAGCAGTTCTTC. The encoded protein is CASSETSGGFNEQFF.

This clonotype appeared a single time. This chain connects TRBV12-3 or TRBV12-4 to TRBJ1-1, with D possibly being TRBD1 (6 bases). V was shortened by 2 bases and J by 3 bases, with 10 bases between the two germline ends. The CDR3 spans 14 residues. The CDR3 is CASSLRGADTEAFF. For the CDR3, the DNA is TGTGCCAGCAGTTTACGGGGGGCGGACACTGAAGCTTTCTTT.

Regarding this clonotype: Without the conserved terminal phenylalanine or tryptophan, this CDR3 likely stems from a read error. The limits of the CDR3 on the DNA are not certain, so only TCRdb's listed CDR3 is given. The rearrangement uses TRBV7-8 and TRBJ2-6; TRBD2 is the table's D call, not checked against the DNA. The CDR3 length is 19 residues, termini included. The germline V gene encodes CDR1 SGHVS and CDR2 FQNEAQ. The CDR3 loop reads CASSLGTLKSSYNEQFFGP.